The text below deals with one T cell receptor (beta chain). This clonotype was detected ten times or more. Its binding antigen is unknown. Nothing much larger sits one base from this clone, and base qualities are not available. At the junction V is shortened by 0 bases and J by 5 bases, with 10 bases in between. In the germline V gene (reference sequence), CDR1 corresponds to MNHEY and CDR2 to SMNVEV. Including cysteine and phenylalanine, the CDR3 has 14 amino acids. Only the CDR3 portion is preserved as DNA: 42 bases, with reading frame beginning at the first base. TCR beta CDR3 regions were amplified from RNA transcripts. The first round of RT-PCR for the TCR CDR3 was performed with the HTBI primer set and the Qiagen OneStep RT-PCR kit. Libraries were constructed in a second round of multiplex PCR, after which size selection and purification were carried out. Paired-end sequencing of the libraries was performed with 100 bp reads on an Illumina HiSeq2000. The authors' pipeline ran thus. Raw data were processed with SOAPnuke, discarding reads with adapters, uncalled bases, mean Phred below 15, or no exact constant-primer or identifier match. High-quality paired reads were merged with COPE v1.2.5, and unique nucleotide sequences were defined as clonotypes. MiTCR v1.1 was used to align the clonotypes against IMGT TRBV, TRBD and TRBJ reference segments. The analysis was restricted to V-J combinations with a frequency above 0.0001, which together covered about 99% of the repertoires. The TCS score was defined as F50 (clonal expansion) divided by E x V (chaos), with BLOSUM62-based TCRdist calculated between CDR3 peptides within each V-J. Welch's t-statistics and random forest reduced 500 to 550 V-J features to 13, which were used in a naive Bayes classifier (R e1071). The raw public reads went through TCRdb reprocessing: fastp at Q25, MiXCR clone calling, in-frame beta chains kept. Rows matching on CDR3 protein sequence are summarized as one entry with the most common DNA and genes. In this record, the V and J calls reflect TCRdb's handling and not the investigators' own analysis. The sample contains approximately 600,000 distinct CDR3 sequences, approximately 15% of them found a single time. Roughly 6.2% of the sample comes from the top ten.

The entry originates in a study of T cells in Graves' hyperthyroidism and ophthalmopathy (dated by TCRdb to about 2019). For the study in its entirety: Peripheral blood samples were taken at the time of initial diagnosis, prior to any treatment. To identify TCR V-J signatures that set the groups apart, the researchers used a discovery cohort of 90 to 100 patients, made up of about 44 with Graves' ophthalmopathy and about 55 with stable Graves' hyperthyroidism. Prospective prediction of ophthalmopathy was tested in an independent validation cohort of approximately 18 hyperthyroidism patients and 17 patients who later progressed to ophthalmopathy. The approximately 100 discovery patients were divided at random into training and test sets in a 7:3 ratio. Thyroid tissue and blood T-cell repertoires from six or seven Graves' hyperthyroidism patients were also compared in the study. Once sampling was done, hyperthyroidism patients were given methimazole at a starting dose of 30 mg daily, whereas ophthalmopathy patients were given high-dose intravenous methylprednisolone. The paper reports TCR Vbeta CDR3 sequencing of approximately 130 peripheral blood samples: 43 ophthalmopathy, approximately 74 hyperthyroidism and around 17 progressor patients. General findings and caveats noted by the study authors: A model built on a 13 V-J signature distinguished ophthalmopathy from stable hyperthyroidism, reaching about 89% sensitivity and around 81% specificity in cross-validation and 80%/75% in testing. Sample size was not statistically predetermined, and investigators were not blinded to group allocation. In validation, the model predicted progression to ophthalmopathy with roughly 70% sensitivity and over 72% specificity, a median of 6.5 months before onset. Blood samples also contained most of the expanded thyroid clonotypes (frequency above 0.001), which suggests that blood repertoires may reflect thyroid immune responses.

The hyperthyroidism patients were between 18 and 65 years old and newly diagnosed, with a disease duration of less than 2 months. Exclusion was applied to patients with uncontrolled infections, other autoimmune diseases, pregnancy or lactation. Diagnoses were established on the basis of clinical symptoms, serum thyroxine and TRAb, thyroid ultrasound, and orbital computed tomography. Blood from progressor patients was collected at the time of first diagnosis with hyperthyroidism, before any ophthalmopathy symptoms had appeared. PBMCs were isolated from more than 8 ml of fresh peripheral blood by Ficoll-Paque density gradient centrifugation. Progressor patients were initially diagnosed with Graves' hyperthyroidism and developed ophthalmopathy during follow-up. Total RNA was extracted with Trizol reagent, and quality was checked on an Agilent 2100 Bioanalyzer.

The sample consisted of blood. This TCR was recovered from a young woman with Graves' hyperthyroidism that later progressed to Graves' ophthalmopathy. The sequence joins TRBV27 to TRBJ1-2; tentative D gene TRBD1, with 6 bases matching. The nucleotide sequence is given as TGTGCCAGCAGTTTATCGGGGGGCAGGTATGGCTACACCTTC. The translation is CASSLSGGRYGYTF.